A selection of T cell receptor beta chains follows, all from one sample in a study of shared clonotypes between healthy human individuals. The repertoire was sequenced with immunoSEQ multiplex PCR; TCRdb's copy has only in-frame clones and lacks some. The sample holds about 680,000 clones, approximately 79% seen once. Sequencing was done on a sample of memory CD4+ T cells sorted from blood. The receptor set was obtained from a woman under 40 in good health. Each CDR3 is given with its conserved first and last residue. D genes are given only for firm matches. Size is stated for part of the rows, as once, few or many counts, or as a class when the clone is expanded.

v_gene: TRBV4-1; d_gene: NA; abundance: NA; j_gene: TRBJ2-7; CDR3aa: CASSQDPPSGYVYEQYF; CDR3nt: TGCGCCAGCAGCCAAGACCCGCCAAGCGGCTACGTCTACGAGCAGTACTTC
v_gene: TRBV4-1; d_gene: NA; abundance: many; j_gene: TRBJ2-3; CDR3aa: CASSLHRGPDTQYF; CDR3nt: TGCGCCAGCAGCCTTCACCGAGGTCCAGATACGCAGTATTTT
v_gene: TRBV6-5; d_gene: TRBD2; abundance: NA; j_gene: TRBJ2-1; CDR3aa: CASSLSGSRHEQFF; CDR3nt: TGTGCCAGCAGTTTAAGCGGGAGTCGGCATGAGCAGTTCTTC
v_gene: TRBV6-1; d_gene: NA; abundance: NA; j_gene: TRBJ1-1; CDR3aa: CASSEALGHTEAFF; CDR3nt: TGTGCCAGCAGTGAAGCCCTAGGGCACACTGAAGCTTTCTTT
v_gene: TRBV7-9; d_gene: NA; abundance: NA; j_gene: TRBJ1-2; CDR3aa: CASSLRMDRRGYTF; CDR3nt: TGTGCCAGCAGCCTCCGGATGGACCGTCGGGGCTACACCTTC
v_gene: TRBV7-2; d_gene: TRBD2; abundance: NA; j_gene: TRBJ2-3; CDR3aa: CASSLTSGTADTQYF; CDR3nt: TGTGCCAGCAGCTTGACTAGCGGGACGGCAGATACGCAGTATTTT
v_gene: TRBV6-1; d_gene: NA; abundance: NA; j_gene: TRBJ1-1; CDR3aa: CASSRIKNTEAFF; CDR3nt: TGTGCCAGCAGTCGCATAAAAAACACTGAAGCTTTCTTT
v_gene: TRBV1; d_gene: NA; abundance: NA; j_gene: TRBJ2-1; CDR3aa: CTSSGPPYNEQFF; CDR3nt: TGCACCAGCAGCGGGCCGCCCTACAATGAGCAGTTCTTC
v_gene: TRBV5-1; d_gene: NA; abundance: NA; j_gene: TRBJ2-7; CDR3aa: CASSLGNSGNEQYF; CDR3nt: TGCGCCAGCAGCTTGGGAAATTCAGGGAACGAGCAGTACTTC
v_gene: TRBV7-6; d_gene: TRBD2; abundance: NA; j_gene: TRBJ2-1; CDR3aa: CASSPNSGSSYNEQFF; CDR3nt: TGTGCCAGCAGCCCGAATAGCGGGAGCTCCTACAATGAGCAGTTCTTC
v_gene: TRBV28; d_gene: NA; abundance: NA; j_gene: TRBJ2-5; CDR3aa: CASSFQRTGETQYF; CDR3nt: TGTGCCAGCAGTTTTCAAAGGACGGGAGAGACCCAGTACTTC
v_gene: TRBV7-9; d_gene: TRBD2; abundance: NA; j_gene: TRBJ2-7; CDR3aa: CASTPGGVSYEQYF; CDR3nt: TGTGCCAGCACCCCGGGAGGGGTCTCCTACGAGCAGTACTTC
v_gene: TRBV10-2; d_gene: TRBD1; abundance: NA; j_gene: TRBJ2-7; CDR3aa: CASRWTGGSYEQYF; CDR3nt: TGCGCCAGCAGGTGGACAGGGGGCTCCTACGAGCAGTACTTC
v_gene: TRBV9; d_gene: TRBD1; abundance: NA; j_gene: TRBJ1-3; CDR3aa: CASSVDGQAGNTIYF; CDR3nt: TGTGCCAGCAGCGTAGACGGACAGGCTGGAAACACCATATATTTT
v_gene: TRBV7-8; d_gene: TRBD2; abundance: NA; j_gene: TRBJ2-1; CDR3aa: CASSWGLAGNEQFF; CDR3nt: TGTGCCAGCAGCTGGGGACTAGCGGGGAATGAGCAGTTCTTC
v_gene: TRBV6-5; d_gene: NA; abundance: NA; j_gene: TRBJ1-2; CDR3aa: CASSGDSNRNYGYTF; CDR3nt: TGTGCCAGCAGTGGTGACAGTAACCGTAACTATGGCTACACCTTC
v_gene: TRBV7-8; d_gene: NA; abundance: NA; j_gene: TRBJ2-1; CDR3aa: CASSLSGAFYNEQFF; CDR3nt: TGTGCCAGCAGCTTATCGGGAGCCTTCTACAATGAGCAGTTCTTC
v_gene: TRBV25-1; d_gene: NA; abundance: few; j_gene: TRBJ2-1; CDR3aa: CASSARSQDSSYNEQFF; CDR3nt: TGTGCCAGCAGTGCCAGAAGCCAGGACAGCTCCTACAATGAGCAGTTCTTC
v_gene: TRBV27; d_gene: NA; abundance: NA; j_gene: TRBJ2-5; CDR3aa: CASSHPGETQYF; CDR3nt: TGTGCCAGCAGTCATCCGGGGGAGACCCAGTACTTC
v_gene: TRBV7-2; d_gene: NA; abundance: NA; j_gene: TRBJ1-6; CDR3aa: CASSSRGAADNSPLHF; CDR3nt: TGTGCCAGCAGCTCGCGAGGGGCCGCCGATAATTCACCCCTCCACTTT
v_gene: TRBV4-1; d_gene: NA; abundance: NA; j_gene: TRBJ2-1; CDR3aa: CASSQGTIGTPDRNEQFF; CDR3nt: TGCGCCAGCAGCCAAGGAACCATCGGGACCCCCGATCGGAATGAGCAGTTCTTC
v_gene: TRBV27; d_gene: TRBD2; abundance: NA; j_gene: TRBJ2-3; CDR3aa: CASSQTSASTLEADTQYF; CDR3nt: TGTGCCAGCAGTCAGACTAGCGCCTCGACTCTTGAGGCAGATACGCAGTATTTT
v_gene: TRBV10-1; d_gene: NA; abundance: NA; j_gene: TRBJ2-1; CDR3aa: CASSEEPRRTYSNEQFF; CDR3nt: TGCGCCAGCAGTGAGGAACCTCGGCGGACCTACTCCAATGAGCAGTTCTTC
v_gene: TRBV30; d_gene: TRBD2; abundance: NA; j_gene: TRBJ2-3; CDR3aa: CAWSPGGDTDTQYF; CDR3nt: TGTGCCTGGAGCCCGGGAGGGGACACAGATACGCAGTATTTT
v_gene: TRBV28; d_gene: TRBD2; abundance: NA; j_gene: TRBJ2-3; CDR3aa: CASRSGGGQSDTQYF; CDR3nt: TGTGCCAGCAGGAGTGGCGGGGGGCAATCAGATACGCAGTATTTT
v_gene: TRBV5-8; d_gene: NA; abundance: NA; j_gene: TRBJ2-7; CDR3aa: CASSDQIREQYF; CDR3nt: TGTGCCAGCAGCGACCAGATCCGCGAGCAGTACTTC
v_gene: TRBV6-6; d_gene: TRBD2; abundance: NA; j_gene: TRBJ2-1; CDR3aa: CASSYSGTRNNEQFF; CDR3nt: TGTGCCAGCAGTTACTCGGGGACTAGGAATAATGAGCAGTTCTTC
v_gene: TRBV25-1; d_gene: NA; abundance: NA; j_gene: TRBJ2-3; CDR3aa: CASSGRGTDTQYF; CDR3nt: TGTGCCAGCAGTGGAAGGGGGACAGATACGCAGTATTTT
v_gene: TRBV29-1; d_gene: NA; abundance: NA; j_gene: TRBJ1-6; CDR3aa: CSVRRGGDNSPLHF; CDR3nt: TGCAGCGTTCGGCGGGGAGGAGATAATTCACCCCTCCACTTT
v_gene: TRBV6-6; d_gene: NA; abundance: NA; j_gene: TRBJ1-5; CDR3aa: CASSVAGNNQPQHF; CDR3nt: TGTGCCAGCAGTGTTGCAGGGAACAATCAGCCCCAGCATTTT
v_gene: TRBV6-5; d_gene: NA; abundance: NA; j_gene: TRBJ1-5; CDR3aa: CASSYSRWGQPQHF; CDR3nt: TGTGCCAGCAGTTACTCGAGGTGGGGCCAGCCCCAGCATTTT
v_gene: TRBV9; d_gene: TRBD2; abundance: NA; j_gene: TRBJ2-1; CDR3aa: CASSVLAGAYNEQFF; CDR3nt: TGTGCCAGCAGCGTCCTAGCGGGAGCCTACAATGAGCAGTTCTTC